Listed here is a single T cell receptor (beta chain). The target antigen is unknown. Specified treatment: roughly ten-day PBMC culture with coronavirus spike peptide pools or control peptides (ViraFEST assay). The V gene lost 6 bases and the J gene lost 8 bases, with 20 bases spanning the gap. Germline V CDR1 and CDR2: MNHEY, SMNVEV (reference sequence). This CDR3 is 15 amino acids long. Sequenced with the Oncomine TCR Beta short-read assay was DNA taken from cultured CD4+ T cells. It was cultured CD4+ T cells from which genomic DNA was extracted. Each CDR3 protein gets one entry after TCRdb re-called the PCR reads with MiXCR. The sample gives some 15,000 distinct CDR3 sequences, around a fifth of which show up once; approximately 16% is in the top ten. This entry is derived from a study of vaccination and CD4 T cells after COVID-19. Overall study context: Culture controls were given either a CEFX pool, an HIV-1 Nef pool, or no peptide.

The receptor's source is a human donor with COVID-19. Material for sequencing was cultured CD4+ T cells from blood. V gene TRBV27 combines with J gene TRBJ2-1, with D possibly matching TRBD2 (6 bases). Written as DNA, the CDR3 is TGTGCCAGCAGCTCCGCCGCTAGCGTATGGGATGAGCAGTTCTTC. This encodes CASSSAASVWDEQFF.